This T cell receptor beta chain comes out of a study of shared clonotypes between healthy human individuals. To make CD8 memory, CD45RO+ cells were put together with CCR7-negative CD45RA+ TemRA cells. This CDR3 has 14 amino acids. V was cut by 4 bases and J by 4 bases, with 11 bases left in between. Germline CDR1 reads MGHRA; CDR2 reads YSYEKL. Per the original methods: Filtering differed, since immunoSEQ gave only junction sequences and no quality scores. Repertoires were generated with immunoSEQ multiplex PCR, while TCRdb's copy carries only in-frame clones and drops some. V, J and clone size derive from that table, while D and trimming were established from the DNA sequence. The data hold about 380,000 clones, with about 97% observed a single time.

This chain uses TRBV4-1 with TRBJ2-1; TRBD2 is a possible D gene (6 bases). Source material: memory CD8+ T cells sorted from blood. The sample's subset: CD45RO+ cells pooled with CCR7-negative TemRA cells. The TCR originated in a man aged 30 to 45 in good health. The CDR3 DNA is TGCGCCAGCAGCCCTACCCTAGCGTACAATGAGCAGTTCTTC. Translation: CASSPTLAYNEQFF.